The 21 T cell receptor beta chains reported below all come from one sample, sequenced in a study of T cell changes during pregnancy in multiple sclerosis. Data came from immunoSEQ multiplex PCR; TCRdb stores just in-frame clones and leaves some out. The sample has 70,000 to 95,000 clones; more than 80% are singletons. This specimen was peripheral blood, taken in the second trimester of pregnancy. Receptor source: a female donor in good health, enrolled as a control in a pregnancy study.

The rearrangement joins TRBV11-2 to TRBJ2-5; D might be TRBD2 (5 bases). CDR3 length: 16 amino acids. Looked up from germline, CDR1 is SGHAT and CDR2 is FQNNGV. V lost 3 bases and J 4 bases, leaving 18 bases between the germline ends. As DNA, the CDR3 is TGTGCCAGCAGCTTGACACCGCGGGCTTCGGGAGAGACCCAGTACTTC. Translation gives CASSLTPRASGETQYF.

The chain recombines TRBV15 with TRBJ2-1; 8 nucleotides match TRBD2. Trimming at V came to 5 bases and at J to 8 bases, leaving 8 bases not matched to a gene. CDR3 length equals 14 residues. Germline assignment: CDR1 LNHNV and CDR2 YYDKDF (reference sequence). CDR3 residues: CATSGRGGRDEQFF. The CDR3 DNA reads TGTGCCACCAGCGGCCGGGGGGGCCGGGATGAGCAGTTCTTC.

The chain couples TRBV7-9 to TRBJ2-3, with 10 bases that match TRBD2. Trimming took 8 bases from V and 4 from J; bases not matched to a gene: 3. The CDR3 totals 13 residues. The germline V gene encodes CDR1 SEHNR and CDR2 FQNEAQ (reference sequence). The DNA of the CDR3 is TGTGCCAGCTCGGGACTAGCGTCAGATACGCAGTATTTT. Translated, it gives CASSGLASDTQYF.

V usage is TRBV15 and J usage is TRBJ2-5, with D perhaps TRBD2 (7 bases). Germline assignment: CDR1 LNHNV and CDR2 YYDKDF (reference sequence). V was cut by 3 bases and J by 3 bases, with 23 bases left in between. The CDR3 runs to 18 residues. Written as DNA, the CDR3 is TGTGCCACCAGCAGCCTGGGGGACGGGGGGCCGTCGAAAGAGACCCAGTACTTC. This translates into CATSSLGDGGPSKETQYF.

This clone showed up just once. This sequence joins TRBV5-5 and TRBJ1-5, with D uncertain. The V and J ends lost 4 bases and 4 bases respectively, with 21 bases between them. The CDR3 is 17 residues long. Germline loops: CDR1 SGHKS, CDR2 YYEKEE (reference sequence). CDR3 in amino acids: CASSAGAFPRFNQPQHF. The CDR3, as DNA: TGTGCCAGCAGCGCGGGCGCGTTTCCTAGGTTTAATCAGCCCCAGCATTTT.

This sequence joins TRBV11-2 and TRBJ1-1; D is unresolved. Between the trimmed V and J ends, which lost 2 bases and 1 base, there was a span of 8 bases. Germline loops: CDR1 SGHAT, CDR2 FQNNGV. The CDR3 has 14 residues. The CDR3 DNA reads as TGTGCCAGCAGCTTATGGGCGGGGAACACTGAAGCTTTCTTT. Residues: CASSLWAGNTEAFF.

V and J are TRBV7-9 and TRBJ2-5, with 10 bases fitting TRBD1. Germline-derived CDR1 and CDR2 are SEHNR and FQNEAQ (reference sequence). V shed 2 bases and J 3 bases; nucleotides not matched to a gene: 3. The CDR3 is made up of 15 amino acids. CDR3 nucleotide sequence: TGTGCCAGCAGCTTATGGGGGACAGGGGAAGAGACCCAGTACTTC. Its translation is CASSLWGTGEETQYF.

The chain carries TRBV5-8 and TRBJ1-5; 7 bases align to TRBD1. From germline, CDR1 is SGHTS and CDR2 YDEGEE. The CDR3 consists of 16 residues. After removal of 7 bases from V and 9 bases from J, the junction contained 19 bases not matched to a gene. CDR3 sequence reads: CASPPPSTGHRGPQHF. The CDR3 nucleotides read TGTGCCAGCCCGCCCCCGTCGACAGGGCACAGGGGGCCCCAGCATTTT.

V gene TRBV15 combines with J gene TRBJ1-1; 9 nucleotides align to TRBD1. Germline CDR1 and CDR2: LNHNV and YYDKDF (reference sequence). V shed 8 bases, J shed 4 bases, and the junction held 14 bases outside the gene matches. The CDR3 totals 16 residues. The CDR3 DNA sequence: TGTGCCACCGATGGGGGACAGGGAGGCGTAGGCACTGAAGCTTTCTTT. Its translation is CATDGGQGGVGTEAFF.

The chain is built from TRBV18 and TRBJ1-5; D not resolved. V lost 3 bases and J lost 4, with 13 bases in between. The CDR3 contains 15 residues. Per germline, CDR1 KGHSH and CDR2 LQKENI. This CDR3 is CASSPSRGKNQPQHF. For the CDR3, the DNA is TGTGCCAGCTCACCTTCGAGAGGGAAAAATCAGCCCCAGCATTTT.

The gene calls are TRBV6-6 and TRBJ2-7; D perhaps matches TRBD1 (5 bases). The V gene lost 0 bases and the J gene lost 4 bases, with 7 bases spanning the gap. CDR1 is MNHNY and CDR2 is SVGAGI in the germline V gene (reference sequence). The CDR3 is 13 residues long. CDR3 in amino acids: CASSYSRDYEQYF. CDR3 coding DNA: TGTGCCAGCAGTTACTCCAGGGATTACGAGCAGTACTTC.

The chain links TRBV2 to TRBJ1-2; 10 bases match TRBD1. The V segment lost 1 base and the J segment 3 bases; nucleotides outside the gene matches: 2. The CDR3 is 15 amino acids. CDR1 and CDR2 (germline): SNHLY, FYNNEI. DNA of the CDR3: TGTGCCAGCAGTGAAGTGGGACAGGGGTACTATGGCTACACCTTC. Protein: CASSEVGQGYYGYTF. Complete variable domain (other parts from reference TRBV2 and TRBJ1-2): EPEVTQTPSHQVTQMGQEVILRCVPISNHLYFYWYRQILGQKVEFLVSFYNNEISEKSEIFDDQFSVERPDGSNFTLKIRSTKLEDSAMYFCASSEVGQGYYGYTFGSGTRLTVV.

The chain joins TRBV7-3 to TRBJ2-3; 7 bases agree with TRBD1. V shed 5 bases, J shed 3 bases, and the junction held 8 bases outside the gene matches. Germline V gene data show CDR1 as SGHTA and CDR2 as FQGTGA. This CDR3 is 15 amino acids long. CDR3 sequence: CASSPTGERTDTQYF. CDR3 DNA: TGTGCCAGCAGCCCTACAGGGGAGCGAACAGATACGCAGTATTTT.

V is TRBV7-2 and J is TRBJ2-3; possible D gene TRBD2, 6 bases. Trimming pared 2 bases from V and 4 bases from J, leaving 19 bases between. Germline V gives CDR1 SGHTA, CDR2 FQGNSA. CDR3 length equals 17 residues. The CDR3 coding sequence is TGTGCCAGCAGCTTACAAAAACAGTGGGGAGGCGCAGATACGCAGTATTTT. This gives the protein CASSLQKQWGGADTQYF.

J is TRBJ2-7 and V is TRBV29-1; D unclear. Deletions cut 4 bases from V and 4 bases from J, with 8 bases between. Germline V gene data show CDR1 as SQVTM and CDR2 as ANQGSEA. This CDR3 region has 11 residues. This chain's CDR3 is CSVVVGYEQYF. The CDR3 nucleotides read TGCAGCGTTGTTGTCGGTTACGAGCAGTACTTC.

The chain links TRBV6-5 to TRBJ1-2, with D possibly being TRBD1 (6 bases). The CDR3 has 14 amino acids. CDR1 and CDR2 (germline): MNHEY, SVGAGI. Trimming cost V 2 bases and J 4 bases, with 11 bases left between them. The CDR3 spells CASSYGGGIYGYTF. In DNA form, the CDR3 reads TGTGCCAGCAGTTACGGGGGCGGCATCTATGGCTACACCTTC.

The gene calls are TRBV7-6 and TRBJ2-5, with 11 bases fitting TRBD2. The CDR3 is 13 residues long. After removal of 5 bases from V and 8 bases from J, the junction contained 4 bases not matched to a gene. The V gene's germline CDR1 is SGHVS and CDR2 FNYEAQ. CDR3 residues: CASSLRLAGTQYF. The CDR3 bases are TGTGCCAGCAGCCTCAGACTAGCGGGAACCCAGTACTTC.

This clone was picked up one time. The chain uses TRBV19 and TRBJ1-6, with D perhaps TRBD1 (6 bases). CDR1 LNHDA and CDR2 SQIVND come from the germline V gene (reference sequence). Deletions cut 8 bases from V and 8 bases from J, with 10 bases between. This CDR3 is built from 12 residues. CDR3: CASRTDYSPLHF. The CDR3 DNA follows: TGTGCCAGTCGGACAGACTATTCACCCCTCCACTTT. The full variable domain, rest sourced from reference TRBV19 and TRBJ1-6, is DGGITQSPKYLFRKEGQNVTLSCEQNLNHDAMYWYRQDPGQGLRLIYYSQIVNDFQKGDIAEGYSVSREKKESFPLTVTSAQKNPTAFYLCASRTDYSPLHFGNGTRLTVT.

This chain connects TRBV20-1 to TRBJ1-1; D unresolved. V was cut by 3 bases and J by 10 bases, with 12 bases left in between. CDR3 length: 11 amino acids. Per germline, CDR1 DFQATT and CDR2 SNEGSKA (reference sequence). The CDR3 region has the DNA TGCAGTGCTAGCCCCGGAGAGGGAGCTTTCTTT. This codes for CSASPGEGAFF.

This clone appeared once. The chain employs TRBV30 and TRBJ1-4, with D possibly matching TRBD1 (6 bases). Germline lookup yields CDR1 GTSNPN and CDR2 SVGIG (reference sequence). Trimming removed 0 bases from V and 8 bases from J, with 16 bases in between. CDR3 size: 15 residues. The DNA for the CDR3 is TGTGCCTGGAGTGTTGGAGCAGGGGCTGAGGAAAAACTGTTTTTT. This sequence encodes CAWSVGAGAEEKLFF.

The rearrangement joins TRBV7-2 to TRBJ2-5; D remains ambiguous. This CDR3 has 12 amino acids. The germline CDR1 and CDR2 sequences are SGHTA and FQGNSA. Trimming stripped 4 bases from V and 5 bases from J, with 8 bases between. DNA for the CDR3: TGTGCCAGCAGCTCAGTGTGGGAGACCCAGTACTTC. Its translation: CASSSVWETQYF.